This T cell receptor (beta chain) originates from a study of regulatory T cells in long-lasting Graves disease. This clonotype was seen repeatedly, ten times or more. CDR3-region Arm-PCR and iRepertoire HTBI primers produced the TCR beta libraries. TCRdb processed the multiplex PCR reads anew with MiXCR; each CDR3 protein has one entry. The data hold 540,000 or so distinct CDR3 sequences, with about 14% observed a single time. Time point given: newly diagnosed GD, antithyroid drugs for less than 3 months. Generation of the TCR library employed RNA extracted from PBMCs. Patients came through an endocrinology department, and that department was in Xi'an, China. With 6 bases removed from V and 2 bases from J, the gap between germline ends came to 22 bases. The CDR3 spans 17 residues. A further study also used this sample, focusing on T cells in Graves' hyperthyroidism and ophthalmopathy.

The sequence came from a man younger than 45 with Graves disease. The V call is TRBV12-3 or TRBV12-4, the J call TRBJ2-5, with D possibly called TRBD1 or TRBD2 (6 bases each). The source material was peripheral blood mononuclear cells (PBMCs), sampled at new diagnosis, from a patient treated with antithyroid drugs. The chain's CDR3 is CASSPLGGRRGQETQYF. Written as DNA, the CDR3 is TGTGCCAGCAGCCCACTAGGGGGGCGAAGGGGGCAAGAGACCCAGTACTTC.